The TCR beta chain under discussion was sequenced for a study of siplizumab effects on memory and regulatory T cells. The CDR3 has 16 residues. Germline-derived CDR1 and CDR2 are MRHNA and SNTAGT. V lost 0 bases and J lost 8; bases outside the gene matches: 9. Libraries were prepared by immunoSEQ multiplex PCR; TCRdb keeps only in-frame clonotypes and omits some of them. The sample lists some 62,000 clones, roughly 85% occurring once. Study outcomes and limitations: Siplizumab produced a significant reduction in alloreactive sequences that were traceable to unstimulated CD4+ memory cells. Controls had around 27% Treg-derived mappable alloreactive CD4+ clones on average, versus approximately 70% with siplizumab.

Details on this clone: Its antigen is not identified.

The sequenced sample consisted of memory CD4+ T cells sorted from blood. The origin of this receptor is a human donor in good health. V is TRBV6-4 and J is TRBJ1-4, with TRBD1 identical over 7 bases. The CDR3 DNA sequence: TGTGCCAGCAGTGACTCTACAGGGGTTTTATACGAAAAACTGTTTTTT. Encoded protein: CASSDSTGVLYEKLFF.